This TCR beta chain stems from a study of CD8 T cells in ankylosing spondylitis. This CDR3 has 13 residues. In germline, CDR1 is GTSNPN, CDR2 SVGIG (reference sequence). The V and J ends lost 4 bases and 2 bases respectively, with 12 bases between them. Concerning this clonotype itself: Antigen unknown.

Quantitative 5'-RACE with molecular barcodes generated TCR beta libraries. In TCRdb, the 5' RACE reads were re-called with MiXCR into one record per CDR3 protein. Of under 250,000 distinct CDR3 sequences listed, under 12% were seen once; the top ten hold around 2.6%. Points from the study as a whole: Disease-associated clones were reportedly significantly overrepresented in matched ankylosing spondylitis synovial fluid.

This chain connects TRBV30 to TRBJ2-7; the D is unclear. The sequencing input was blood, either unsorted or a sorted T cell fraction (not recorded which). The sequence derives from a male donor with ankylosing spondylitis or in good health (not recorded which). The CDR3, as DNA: TGTGCCTGGACGGTCGGTTGGACCTACGAGCAGTACTTC. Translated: CAWTVGWTYEQYF.